The T cell receptor beta chain described here comes from a study of lymphopenia after photon versus proton radiotherapy. The V end was cut by 2 bases, the J end by 4 bases, with 17 bases between. The V gene's germline CDR1 is GTSNPN and CDR2 SVGIG (reference sequence). The length of the CDR3 is 15 residues. Regarding this clone: Its specificity is not known.

Study outcomes and limitations: Post-nadir TCR diversity decline inversely tracked overall survival among those who died. Better survival with proton therapy was suggested as possible, not demonstrated.

TCRdb's table, derived via immunoSEQ multiplex PCR, lists solely in-frame clones and lacks some. The sample carries 35,000 to 45,000 clones, around 81% recorded once. The receptor comes from a woman aged 70 to 79 with pancreatic cancer. This chain joins TRBV30 and TRBJ1-2, with D perhaps TRBD1 (5 bases). The sequencing here drew on peripheral blood, taken from a patient treated with proton-based radiotherapy. The DNA for the CDR3 is TGTGCCTGGAGTATGGGGCTCCCTCTAATCTATGGCTACACCTTC. Residues: CAWSMGLPLIYGYTF. Supplemented by reference TRBV30 and TRBJ1-2, the full variable domain reads SQTIHQWPATLVQPVGSPLSLECTVEGTSNPNLYWYRQAAGRGLQLLFYSVGIGQISSEVPQNLSASRPQDRQFILSSKKLLLSDSGFYLCAWSMGLPLIYGYTFGSGTRLTVV.